The rows below give T cell receptor beta chains drawn from one sample of a study of cytomegalovirus exposure and HLA in healthy donors. This table comes from immunoSEQ multiplex PCR, and its TCRdb copy is limited to in-frame clones, with some not included. The table records just over 80,000 clones, about 95% of them present only once. Sequencing was done on a sample of PBMCs. These receptors were collected from a woman aged 18-29 years in good health and CMV-seronegative. CDR3s include the opening cysteine and the closing phenylalanine or tryptophan. D genes are given only for firm matches. Clone size is given for some rows only: seen once, a few or many times, or a class if the clone is expanded.

clone size: .
D gene: .
J gene: TRBJ1-4
CDR3 length: 18
V gene: TRBV19
CDR3 DNA: TGTGCCAGTAGGTCTCTACAGGAATTATCTAAAAGTAATGAAAAACTGTTTTTT
CDR3 protein: CASRSLQELSKSNEKLFF

clone size: .
D gene: TRBD1
J gene: TRBJ1-2
CDR3 length: 14
V gene: TRBV13
CDR3 DNA: TGTGCCAGCAGCTTAGACAGGGACAGGGGCGGCTACACCTTC
CDR3 protein: CASSLDRDRGGYTF

clone size: .
D gene: TRBD2
J gene: TRBJ2-3
CDR3 length: 16
V gene: TRBV7-8
CDR3 DNA: TGTGCCAGCAGCTTAGGGACTAGCGGAGTCACAGATACGCAGTATTTT
CDR3 protein: CASSLGTSGVTDTQYF

clone size: .
D gene: .
J gene: TRBJ2-5
CDR3 length: 14
V gene: TRBV5-4
CDR3 DNA: TGTGCCAGCAGCTTGGGCGGACAAGGAGAGACCCAGTACTTC
CDR3 protein: CASSLGGQGETQYF

clone size: .
D gene: .
J gene: TRBJ2-7
CDR3 length: 13
V gene: TRBV6-5
CDR3 DNA: TGTGCCAGCAGTTATGCAGGGAAGGAAGAGCAGTACTTC
CDR3 protein: CASSYAGKEEQYF

clone size: .
D gene: .
J gene: TRBJ2-7
CDR3 length: 11
V gene: TRBV29-1
CDR3 DNA: TGCAGCGTTGGACTAGCCTACGAGCAGTACTTC
CDR3 protein: CSVGLAYEQYF

clone size: .
D gene: TRBD2
J gene: TRBJ2-1
CDR3 length: 13
V gene: TRBV27
CDR3 DNA: TGTGCCAGCAGTTTAGGGACTAGAGGGGAGCAGTTCTTC
CDR3 protein: CASSLGTRGEQFF

clone size: once
D gene: .
J gene: TRBJ2-2
CDR3 length: 15
V gene: TRBV5-1
CDR3 DNA: TGCGCCAGCAGCTTGTCCCTAACGGGCACCGGGGAGCTGTTTTTT
CDR3 protein: CASSLSLTGTGELFF

clone size: .
D gene: TRBD2
J gene: TRBJ2-7
CDR3 length: 15
V gene: TRBV10-3
CDR3 DNA: TGTGCCATCATCCCCACTTTGGCGGGAGGCTACGAGCAGTACTTC
CDR3 protein: CAIIPTLAGGYEQYF

clone size: .
D gene: TRBD1
J gene: TRBJ1-2
CDR3 length: 14
V gene: TRBV10-3
CDR3 DNA: TGTGCCATGAGTTTGGACAGGGGTAACTATGGCTACACCTTC
CDR3 protein: CAMSLDRGNYGYTF

clone size: .
D gene: .
J gene: TRBJ1-4
CDR3 length: 13
V gene: TRBV5-1
CDR3 DNA: TGCGCCAGCAGCTTGCAGGGAAATGAAAAACTGTTTTTT
CDR3 protein: CASSLQGNEKLFF

clone size: once
D gene: .
J gene: TRBJ2-7
CDR3 length: 12
V gene: TRBV25-1
CDR3 DNA: TGTGCCAGCAAGGGAGTGTCCTACGAGCAGTACTTC
CDR3 protein: CASKGVSYEQYF

clone size: once
D gene: TRBD2
J gene: TRBJ2-7
CDR3 length: 17
V gene: TRBV5-6
CDR3 DNA: TGTGCCAGCAGCTTGGAAATAAAAGGGGGGACTAGCCGCGAGCAGTACTTC
CDR3 protein: CASSLEIKGGTSREQYF